This T cell receptor (beta chain) was sequenced in a study of blood T cell repertoires in COVID-19. Whole-study context: Collection of acute and convalescent COVID-19 samples took place in the United States, Italy and Spain. Sample material is recorded as cDNA or gDNA derived from T cells, B-cell-depleted T cells, or PBMCs.

V trimming: 0 bases; J trimming: 3 bases; junction bases outside the gene matches: 2. The CDR3 contains 14 residues. CDR1 and CDR2 (germline): MNHEY, SMNVEV (reference sequence). Authors' methods: Estimated nucleated cell counts came from reference gene primer amplification. Sequencing was performed with immunoSEQ multiplex PCR; in TCRdb, only in-frame clones are kept and a portion is missing. V and J calls and clone size follow that table, whereas D and trimming were derived from the DNA. The table lists roughly 140,000 clones, roughly three quarters of them singletons. Sequenced sample: peripheral blood. The genes are TRBV27 and TRBJ2-7; TRBD2 agrees at 7 bases. This clonotype originated in a man aged 50 to 60 with active or convalescent COVID-19. The CDR3 loop is CASSLSAGVYEQYF. In nucleotides, the CDR3 is TGTGCCAGCAGTTTATCGGCGGGGGTCTACGAGCAGTACTTC.